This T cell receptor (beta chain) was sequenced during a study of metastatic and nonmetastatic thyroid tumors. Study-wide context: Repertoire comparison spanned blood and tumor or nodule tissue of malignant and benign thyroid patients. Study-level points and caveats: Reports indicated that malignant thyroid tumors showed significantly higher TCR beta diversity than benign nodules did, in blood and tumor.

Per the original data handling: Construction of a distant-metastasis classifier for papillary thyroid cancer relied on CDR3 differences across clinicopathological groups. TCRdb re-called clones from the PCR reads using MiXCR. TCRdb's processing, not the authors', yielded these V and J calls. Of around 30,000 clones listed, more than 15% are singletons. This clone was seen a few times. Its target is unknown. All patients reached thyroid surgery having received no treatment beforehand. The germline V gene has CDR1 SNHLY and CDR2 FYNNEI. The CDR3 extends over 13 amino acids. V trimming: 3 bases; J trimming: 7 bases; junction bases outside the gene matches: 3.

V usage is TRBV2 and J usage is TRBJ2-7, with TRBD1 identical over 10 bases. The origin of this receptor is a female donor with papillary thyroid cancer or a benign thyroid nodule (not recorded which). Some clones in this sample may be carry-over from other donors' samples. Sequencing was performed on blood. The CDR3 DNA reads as TGTGCCAGCAGTGAGGGGACAGGGGTGGAGCAGTACTTC. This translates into CASSEGTGVEQYF.